Sequencing of this T cell receptor beta chain was carried out in a study of vaccination effects on CD4 cells after COVID-19. Whole-study findings and limits: Substantial clonal contraction characterized both infection- and vaccine-induced clones late after vaccination.

Viral peptide pools were used in the ViraFEST assay to expand antigen-specific CD4+ T cells, and sequencing came afterward. Having been cultured for roughly 9 days, the cells underwent CD4+ T cell isolation. No vaccinee had earlier SARS-CoV-2 infection, and nucleocapsid antibodies were negative. A few million PBMC were seeded per well and grown in the presence of 9 to 10 IU/ml IL-2 and 8.5 to 10 ug/ml peptides. IL-2 medium supplanted half the medium on days 3 and 7. About this clone itself: Antigen unknown.

CDR1 and CDR2 (germline): MNHNS, SASEGT. The trim removed 2 bases at V and 5 bases at J, leaving 8 bases unmatched. This CDR3 is 15 amino acids long. Produced via immunoSEQ multiplex PCR; TCRdb's table is partial and in-frame only. This sample has tens of thousands of clones; roughly 70% occur once, and the top ten carry approximately 22%. The J gene is TRBJ1-2, the V gene TRBV6-1; 7 bases are a match to TRBD1. The sequence came from a human donor who received a COVID-19 vaccine. The source was CD4+ T cells from PBMCs cultured with SARS-CoV-2 spike peptides, collected before COVID-19 vaccination. The CDR3 protein is CASSERQGVPYGYTF. Here the CDR3 DNA reads TGTGCCAGCAGTGAAAGACAGGGCGTACCTTATGGCTACACCTTC.